These T cell receptor beta chains were read from a single sample in a study of blood T cells in healthy people across ages. TCRdb used MiXCR to reprocess the 5' RACE reads, holding one entry per CDR3 protein. The sample has some 1,500,000 distinct CDR3 sequences, approximately 39% seen once; the top ten hold about 3.8%. The source material was blood. These TCRs come from a young woman in good health. Each CDR3 is given without its conserved first and last residue.

V gene	J gene	CDR3 protein
TRBV4-2	TRBJ2-5	ASSINDQETQY
TRBV20-1	TRBJ1-6	SAQHREERSPLH
TRBV6-1	TRBJ1-2	ASSEGRWTIDGYT
TRBV4-3	TRBJ1-6	ASSQDGSYNSPLH
TRBV6-5	TRBJ2-1	ASSYSRPRASGGALSEQF
TRBV20-1	TRBJ2-3	SARDYVTVGDTQY
TRBV5-1	TRBJ2-7	ASSLAKGQAGFGDEQC
TRBV29-1	TRBJ1-4	SVLGTPNEKLF
TRBV28	TRBJ2-1	ASSTGTSLEQF
TRBV5-1	TRBJ1-1	ASSLIQGKAEAF
TRBV4-2	TRBJ2-7	ASSLRDANEQY
TRBV11-2	TRBJ2-2	ASSLGGTGETGELF
TRBV6-2/TRBV6-3	TRBJ2-1	ASSYAGGANNGQF
TRBV11-2	TRBJ2-1	ASSVKGSYNEQF
TRBV3-1	NA	ASSGPPGLAGLSETQY
TRBV6-5	TRBJ1-1	ASSLGTGWAF
TRBV7-8	NA	ASSTAGIGYNEQY
TRBV29-1	TRBJ1-1	SVVALYSNTEAF
TRBV6-2/TRBV6-3	TRBJ2-7	ASRRGNTAYEQY
TRBV11-1	TRBJ2-7	ASSYTSGPSYEQY
TRBV7-9	TRBJ2-7	ASSLVRDGIRSGSYEQY
TRBV6-2/TRBV6-3	TRBJ1-5	ASSYSYRAGGNQPQH
TRBV6-2/TRBV6-3	TRBJ2-3	ASRSWSGASTDTQY
TRBV5-6	TRBJ2-3	ASSNSGGSTDTQY
TRBV4-1	TRBJ2-1	ASSQDRGAGHNEQF
TRBV13	TRBJ1-2	ASSQRTGRHYGYT
TRBV4-1	TRBJ1-6	ASSQEALNRYNSPLH
TRBV5-1	NA	ASSLDVAGEQY
TRBV27	TRBJ1-1	ASSLIVGPANTEAF
TRBV7-6	TRBJ2-4	ASSLGGTSGAIAKNIQY
TRBV27	TRBJ2-1	ASSFFTSGSRDNEQF
TRBV6-5	TRBJ2-3	ASSRDLRQY
TRBV7-9	TRBJ1-2	ASSAVEGHYGYT
TRBV29-1	TRBJ2-2	SVRVQGWDGELF
TRBV28	NA	ASTGTSGSSYNEQY
TRBV6-5	TRBJ2-5	ASSYIGQGEETQY
TRBV11-2	TRBJ1-2	ASSRTARPGYT
TRBV6-5	TRBJ2-7	ASKQSLGMVYEQY
TRBV5-1	TRBJ2-5	ASKSGDSYQETQY
TRBV4-3	TRBJ2-1	ASGFGTGVYNEQF
TRBV7-7	TRBJ2-1	ASSRDRGASYNEQF
TRBV7-9	TRBJ1-1	ASSLQGRWSDEAF
TRBV25-1	TRBJ1-6	ASSGWGNSPLH
TRBV4-3	NA	ASSQERGGRKTQF
TRBV4-1	TRBJ1-1	ASRASRENTEAF
TRBV29-1	TRBJ1-5	SVEAGGSNQPQH